This T cell receptor beta chain was found in a study of blood T cell repertoires in COVID-19. Overall study context: Collection of acute and convalescent COVID-19 samples took place in the United States, Italy and Spain.

The repertoire was sequenced with immunoSEQ multiplex PCR; TCRdb's copy has only in-frame clones and lacks some. In the table there are fewer than 400,000 clones, 70% to 90% of which are singletons. The source material was PBMCs or T cells enriched from blood (not recorded which). This clonotype was obtained from a man aged 25-45 years who had recovered from COVID-19.

As DNA, the CDR3 is TGTGCCAGCAGCTTAGTACAGGGGATTTCGGCGTACTCTGGAAACACCATATATTTT. It is translated as CASSLVQGISAYSGNTIYF. The V and J genes are TRBV7-9 and TRBJ1-3, with 7 bases matching TRBD1. CDR3 length equals 19 residues. The junction had 12 bases not matched to a gene; V was cut back by 1 base and J by 0 bases. Germline CDR1 and CDR2: SEHNR and FQNEAQ (reference sequence).